These 24 T cell receptor beta chains share one sample of origin, sequenced in a study of T cell changes during pregnancy in multiple sclerosis. Repertoires were generated with immunoSEQ multiplex PCR, while TCRdb's copy carries only in-frame clones and drops some. The table has 90,000 or so clones, 90% to 95% seen once. Sequenced here: peripheral blood, sampled after pregnancy. The origin of the receptors is a female donor in good health, enrolled as a control in a pregnancy study.

This clone was observed once. This rearrangement joins TRBV29-1 to TRBJ1-1; D possibly corresponds to TRBD1 (6 bases). CDR3 length equals 13 residues. Between the trimmed V and J ends, which lost 5 bases and 8 bases, there was a span of 18 bases. Per the germline V gene, CDR1 is SQVTM and CDR2 is ANQGSEA. CDR3 region: CSVPRSARGEAFF. The CDR3 DNA reads TGCAGCGTTCCTCGGTCCGCAAGGGGGGAAGCTTTCTTT. Together with reference TRBV29-1 and TRBJ1-1, the CDR3 gives the full variable domain: SAVISQKPSRDICQRGTSLTIQCQVDSQVTMMFWYRQQPGQSLTLIATANQGSEATYESGFVIDKFPISRPNLTFSTLTVSNMSPEDSSIYLCSVPRSARGEAFFGQGTRLTVV.

This clone appeared once. V is TRBV5-6 and J is TRBJ1-1, with D maybe TRBD1 (6 bases). Germline V CDR1 and CDR2: SGHDT, YYEEEE. Trimming removed 4 bases from V and 3 bases from J, with 16 bases in between. This CDR3 has 15 amino acids. CDR3 nucleotides: TGTGCCAGCAGCCCGAGTACGGGGGGCCACACTGAAGCTTTCTTT. Translating gives CASSPSTGGHTEAFF.

The V call is TRBV10-1, the J call TRBJ1-3; the D gene is possibly TRBD1 (6 bases). The CDR3 sequence is 16 residues long. V was cut by 7 bases and J by 2 bases, with 18 bases left in between. In germline, CDR1 is WNHNN, CDR2 SYGVQD (reference sequence). The CDR3: CASIKQDSWTGNTIYF. In DNA, the CDR3 is TGCGCCAGCATCAAACAGGACAGTTGGACTGGAAACACCATATATTTT.

The chain combines TRBV4-2 with TRBJ2-3, with D possibly being TRBD2 (5 bases). CDR3 size: 13 residues. V was shortened by 6 bases and J by 7 bases, with 14 bases between the two germline ends. Germline V gene sequence: CDR1 LGHNA, CDR2 YNFKEQ. The CDR3 reads CASSGLDINTQYF. DNA for the CDR3: TGTGCCAGCAGTGGACTGGATATAAATACGCAGTATTTT.

The chain carries TRBV6-5 and TRBJ2-7, with 7 bases lining up with TRBD2. V shed 0 bases and J 3 bases; nucleotides not matched to a gene: 8. CDR1 and CDR2 (germline): MNHEY, SVGAGI. The length of the CDR3 is 16 residues. CDR3 sequence reads: CASSYSVGRASYEQYF. The CDR3 coding sequence is TGTGCCAGCAGTTACTCCGTTGGGAGGGCAAGCTACGAGCAGTACTTC.

This sequence joins TRBV28 and TRBJ2-1; the match to TRBD1 covers 8 bases. This CDR3 is 15 amino acids long. After removal of 3 bases from V and 5 bases from J, the junction contained 6 bases not matched to a gene. Germline V gene data show CDR1 as MDHEN and CDR2 as SYDVKM. The CDR3 here is CASSLAQGADNEQFF. CDR3 nucleotide sequence: TGTGCCAGCAGTTTGGCGCAGGGGGCTGACAATGAGCAGTTCTTC.

The genes are TRBV6-1 and TRBJ1-2; D is perhaps TRBD1 (6 bases). This CDR3 comprises 11 residues. V was trimmed by 8 bases and J by 14 bases, leaving 18 bases between them. Germline values: CDR1 MNHNS, CDR2 SASEGT. The CDR3 DNA reads TGTGCCAGCGGGCTTCCGGGACATCGGACCTTC. It encodes CASGLPGHRTF.

V is TRBV4-2 and J is TRBJ2-7; a weak D match, TRBD1 (5 bases). Germline CDR1 and CDR2: LGHNA and YNFKEQ. This CDR3 contains 18 residues. The germline V and J ends were trimmed by 1 base and 7 bases, with 26 bases remaining between them. The CDR3 region has the DNA TGTGCCAGCAGCCAAGCTATTTATACCGAACAGGCGTCGAGGGAGCAGTACTTC. It codes for CASSQAIYTEQASREQYF.

This clone was observed a handful of times. The rearrangement uses TRBV4-2 and TRBJ2-2; 11 bases map to TRBD2. This CDR3 spans 16 amino acids. V shed 0 bases and J 8 bases; nucleotides not matched to a gene: 5. The germline V gene has CDR1 LGHNA and CDR2 YNFKEQ. For the CDR3, the DNA is TGTGCCAGCAGCCAAGAGTTGGCTAGCGGGAGGGGGGAGCTGTTTTTT. This codes for CASSQELASGRGELFF.

The J gene is TRBJ2-5, the V gene TRBV9; 10 bases map to TRBD2. Judging by the DNA end, TRBJ2-7 fits better; the J call may be wrong. The CDR3 is made up of 16 amino acids. CDR1 SGDLS and CDR2 YYNGEE come from the germline V gene. DNA for the CDR3: TGTGCCAGCAGCCGGGGGCTAGCGGGAGCAAACCACGAGCAGTACTTC. Translating it yields CASSRGLAGANHEQYF.

This clone has only one observation. The chain has TRBV20-1 and TRBJ1-2; D not certain. Between the trimmed V and J ends, which lost 5 bases and 5 bases, there was a span of 9 bases. The CDR3 has 11 amino acids. Germline loops: CDR1 DFQATT, CDR2 SNEGSKA (reference sequence). The CDR3 loop is CSARTRYGYTF. CDR3 nucleotide sequence: TGCAGTGCTCGCACGCGGTATGGCTACACCTTC.

The count of this clone is one. This chain uses TRBV2 with TRBJ2-2, with 10 nucleotides matching TRBD1. Looked up from germline, CDR1 is SNHLY and CDR2 is FYNNEI. J was trimmed by 5 bases and V by 4 bases; bases with no gene match: 4. This CDR3 has 15 residues. For the CDR3, the DNA is TGTGCCAGCAGTGTGAGACAGGGGGCGACCGGGGAGCTGTTTTTT. It translates to CASSVRQGATGELFF. Variable domain in full (rest from reference TRBV2 and TRBJ2-2): EPEVTQTPSHQVTQMGQEVILRCVPISNHLYFYWYRQILGQKVEFLVSFYNNEISEKSEIFDDQFSVERPDGSNFTLKIRSTKLEDSAMYFCASSVRQGATGELFFGEGSRLTVL.

DNA for the CDR3: TGTGCCAGCAGTTTTACAGGGGAAGAGACCCAGTACTTC. It encodes CASSFTGEETQYF. The chain employs TRBV11-1 and TRBJ2-5, with 7 positions matching TRBD1. Germline values: CDR1 SGHAT, CDR2 FQDESV (reference sequence). V was pared by 6 bases and J by 3 bases, with 4 bases of the junction left unmatched. The CDR3 is 13 residues long.

The chain recombines TRBV29-1 with TRBJ2-2, with no clear D. The V gene's germline CDR1 is SQVTM and CDR2 ANQGSEA. V lost 6 bases and J 1 base, leaving 9 bases between the germline ends. This CDR3 has 13 residues. This chain's CDR3 is CSVRVLNTGELFF. The CDR3 bases are TGCAGCGTCCGGGTACTGAACACCGGGGAGCTGTTTTTT.

The chain has TRBV27 and TRBJ2-2; 9 positions agree with TRBD2. V was clipped by 1 base and J by 5 bases; unmatched bases: 2. The CDR3 is 15 residues long. The V gene's germline CDR1 is MNHEY and CDR2 SMNVEV (reference sequence). The CDR3 coding sequence is TGTGCCAGCAGTTTATTTGGACTAGCGACCGGGGAGCTGTTTTTT. Amino acid sequence: CASSLFGLATGELFF.

The CDR3 protein is CASSLAGQGPSGEQFF. The CDR3 coding sequence is TGCGCCAGCAGCTTGGCCGGACAGGGCCCCAGCGGTGAGCAGTTCTTC. The V and J genes are TRBV5-1 and TRBJ2-1; 8 bases agree with TRBD1. The CDR3 totals 16 residues. Germline lookup yields CDR1 SGHRS and CDR2 YFSETQ. The J segment lost 9 bases and the V segment lost 0 bases, leaving 11 bases of the junction unmatched.

This clone was detected once. The rearrangement uses TRBV27 and TRBJ2-7, with 14 bases matching TRBD2. V dropped 4 bases and J dropped 11; count of bases not matched to a gene: 10. Looked up from germline, CDR1 is MNHEY and CDR2 is SMNVEV (reference sequence). The CDR3 sequence is 15 residues long. CDR3 sequence reads: CASSSPGLAGEEEYF. The CDR3 DNA reads TGTGCCAGCAGTTCACCGGGACTAGCGGGAGAAGAAGAGTACTTC.

This chain joins TRBV14 and TRBJ1-1; D is perhaps TRBD1 (5 bases). The CDR3 is 13 amino acids. The V gene's germline CDR1 is SGHDN and CDR2 FVKESK. The V end was cut by 5 bases, the J end by 8 bases, with 15 bases between. CDR3 coding DNA: TGTGCCAGCAGCTACGTACGGGGGATAGAAGCTTTCTTT. Translating gives CASSYVRGIEAFF.

The rearrangement joins TRBV19 to TRBJ1-2, with D tentatively TRBD1 (5 bases). The CDR3 is 15 amino acids. The germline gives CDR1 LNHDA, CDR2 SQIVND (reference sequence). The V and J ends lost 7 bases and 4 bases respectively, with 19 bases between them. CDR3 sequence reads: CASTSLETVSYGYTF. In DNA form, the CDR3 reads TGTGCCAGTACCTCCCTGGAGACAGTTAGCTATGGCTACACCTTC.

This rearrangement joins TRBV28 to TRBJ2-7, with 9 bases lining up with TRBD2. CDR1 MDHEN and CDR2 SYDVKM come from the germline V gene. This CDR3 spans 14 amino acids. V trimming: 2 bases; J trimming: 7 bases; junction bases outside the gene matches: 6. The CDR3 spells CASSLLAGTQEQYF. The CDR3 DNA is TGTGCCAGCAGTTTACTAGCGGGAACTCAAGAGCAGTACTTC.

Here the CDR3 reads CASSLSTSSYNEQFF. DNA of the CDR3: TGTGCCAGCAGCCTATCGACTAGCAGCTACAATGAGCAGTTCTTC. The V and J genes are TRBV7-9 and TRBJ2-1; 7 positions match TRBD2. The germline gives CDR1 SEHNR, CDR2 FQNEAQ (reference sequence). This CDR3 contains 15 residues. The J segment lost 3 bases and the V segment lost 5 bases, leaving 7 bases of the junction unmatched.

This chain joins TRBV28 and TRBJ1-5, with a weak D call TRBD1 (6 bases). V was trimmed by 7 bases and J by 6 bases, leaving 19 bases between them. Germline CDR1 and CDR2: MDHEN and SYDVKM. This CDR3 is built from 15 residues. The CDR3 spells CASILRGGWSQPQHF. CDR3 bases: TGTGCCAGCATCCTAAGGGGGGGATGGAGTCAGCCCCAGCATTTT. The whole variable domain, remainder taken from reference TRBV28 and TRBJ1-5, is DVKVTQSSRYLVKRTGEKVFLECVQDMDHENMFWYRQDPGLGLRLIYFSYDVKMKEKGDIPEGYSVSREKKERFSLILESASTNQTSMYLCASILRGGWSQPQHFGDGTRLSIL.

The V call is TRBV5-3, the J call TRBJ2-3, with 8 positions matching TRBD2. TRBV5-3 is recorded as an ORF, its role being uncertain. Trimming at V came to 6 bases and at J to 4 bases, leaving 16 bases not matched to a gene. CDR3 length equals 17 residues. CDR3 sequence (DNA): TGTGCCAGAATGTTGGCGGGAGGACCCCAGATTGCAGATACGCAGTATTTT. Its translation is CARMLAGGPQIADTQYF.

V gene TRBV28 combines with J gene TRBJ2-1, with 7 bases fitting TRBD2. V shed 4 bases, J shed 7 bases, and the junction held 13 bases outside the gene matches. Germline V gene sequence: CDR1 MDHEN, CDR2 SYDVKM. The CDR3 is 16 residues long. The CDR3: CASSSWREGGNNEQFF. The DNA of the CDR3 is TGTGCCAGCAGTTCCTGGAGGGAGGGAGGGAATAATGAGCAGTTCTTC.